One and the same sample provided the 16 T cell receptor beta chains below, sequenced in a study of T cell responses to AZD1222 COVID-19 vaccine. The method was immunoSEQ multiplex PCR; TCRdb's version includes in-frame clones alone and lacks a portion of them. This table has 95,000 to 150,000 clones, around 83% appearing once. The sequences come from peripheral blood, collected 28 days after the second AZD1222 dose. The receptors come from an adult who received the AZD1222 COVID-19 vaccine.

V and J are TRBV7-6 and TRBJ1-4; perhaps TRBD1 as D (5 bases). The CDR3 runs to 16 residues. V lost 1 base and J lost 8, with 17 bases in between. Germline V gene lookup returns CDR1 SGHVS and CDR2 FNYEAQ. CDR3 residues: CASSLVQGGVGEKLFF. The CDR3 bases are TGTGCCAGCAGCTTAGTCCAGGGTGGGGTCGGCGAAAAACTGTTTTTT. The variable domain in full, completed from reference TRBV7-6 and TRBJ1-4, reads GAGVSQSPRYKVTKRGQDVALRCDPISGHVSLYWYRQALGQGPEFLTYFNYEAQQDKSGLPNDRFSAERPEGSISTLTIQRTEQRDSAMYRCASSLVQGGVGEKLFFGSGTQLSVL.

CDR3 sequence reads: CASSQTTTNYGYTF. The CDR3 nucleotides are TGTGCCAGCAGCCAAACGACCACTAACTATGGCTACACCTTC. V is TRBV4-2 and J is TRBJ1-2; D gene unclear. The germline V gene encodes CDR1 LGHNA and CDR2 YNFKEQ. Between the trimmed V and J ends, which lost 2 bases and 0 bases, there was a span of 7 bases. The CDR3 has 14 residues.

This rearrangement joins TRBV7-9 to TRBJ1-5; TRBD1 is a possible D gene (6 bases). The CDR3 covers 17 residues. Per the germline V gene, CDR1 is SEHNR and CDR2 is FQNEAQ (reference sequence). Trimming removed 1 base at V and 6 bases at J, with 19 bases between. As DNA, the CDR3 is TGTGCCAGCAGCTTAGTCCCTCCCCAGGGGTCCGGTCAGCCCCAGCATTTT. Its translation: CASSLVPPQGSGQPQHF. Full variable domain (rest looked up from reference TRBV7-9 and TRBJ1-5): DTGVSQNPRHKITKRGQNVTFRCDPISEHNRLYWYRQTLGQGPEFLTYFQNEAQLEKSRLLSDRFSAERPKGSFSTLEIQRTEQGDSAMYLCASSLVPPQGSGQPQHFGDGTRLSIL.

J is TRBJ1-2 and V is TRBV3-1 (or the pseudogene TRBV3-2); D not certain. The CDR3 contains 14 residues. In germline, CDR1 is LGHDT, CDR2 YNNKEL (reference sequence). The germline V and J ends were trimmed by 4 bases and 2 bases, with 11 bases remaining between them. The CDR3 bases are TGTGCCAGCAGCCCAACCGCTTTAAACTATGGCTACACCTTC. Translated: CASSPTALNYGYTF.

The J gene is TRBJ1-6, the V gene TRBV7-9, with 7 nucleotides matching TRBD1. Germline V gene lookup returns CDR1 SEHNR and CDR2 FQNEAQ (reference sequence). CDR3 length equals 14 residues. Germline trimming cut 5 bases from V and 7 bases from J; bases unmatched to any gene: 5. CDR3 in amino acids: CASSRGTENSPLHF. CDR3 coding DNA: TGTGCCAGCAGCCGAGGGACAGAGAATTCACCCCTCCACTTT.

This clone was observed a single time. The chain recombines TRBV4-1 with TRBJ1-2, with D unclear. In germline, CDR1 is MGHRA, CDR2 YSYEKL. V was pared by 0 bases and J by 7 bases, with 9 bases between. The CDR3 is 13 amino acids. This CDR3 is CASSQDLGSGYTF. CDR3 nucleotide sequence: TGCGCCAGCAGCCAAGATTTGGGGTCTGGCTACACCTTC.

This chain's CDR3 is CASKRTGGYGYTF. The CDR3, as DNA: TGTGCCAGCAAAAGGACCGGCGGGTATGGCTACACCTTC. This rearrangement joins TRBV5-4 to TRBJ1-2, with unresolved D. CDR3 length equals 13 residues. Trimming removed 6 bases from V and 5 bases from J, with 14 bases in between. CDR1 and CDR2 from the germline V gene are SGHNT and YYREEE (reference sequence).

The table lists this clone with a few counts. This rearrangement joins TRBV29-1 to TRBJ1-1; no firm D call. V dropped 1 base and J dropped 0 bases, with 3 bases sitting between them. CDR3 length: 12 amino acids. The V gene's germline CDR1 is SQVTM and CDR2 ANQGSEA. The CDR3 protein is CSVEVLNTEAFF. The CDR3 coding sequence is TGCAGCGTTGAAGTTCTGAACACTGAAGCTTTCTTT.

The chain links TRBV30 to TRBJ1-4, with 8 bases that match TRBD1. Looked up from germline, CDR1 is GTSNPN and CDR2 is SVGIG (reference sequence). The V gene end was trimmed by 7 bases and the J gene end by 2 bases; junction bases not matched to a gene: 15. CDR3 size: 17 residues. The CDR3 DNA reads as TGTGCCTCAGTCCCGGTTTCCCGGGACAGGACTAATGAAAAACTGTTTTTT. Translating it yields CASVPVSRDRTNEKLFF.

The chain couples TRBV28 to TRBJ2-7; D unclear. The CDR3 is made up of 15 amino acids. Germline-derived CDR1 and CDR2 are MDHEN and SYDVKM. The V end was cut by 7 bases, the J end by 0 bases, with 16 bases between. CDR3 loop: CASNYVSAGSYEQYF. CDR3 sequence (DNA): TGTGCCAGCAATTACGTCTCCGCTGGCTCCTACGAGCAGTACTTC.

The rearrangement joins TRBV19 to TRBJ2-7; TRBD1 aligns across 8 bases. The CDR3 sequence is 14 residues long. The germline V gene encodes CDR1 LNHDA and CDR2 SQIVND (reference sequence). Trimming removed 3 bases from V and 0 bases from J; junction bases left unmatched: 1. This CDR3 is CASSIGQGSYEQYF. DNA of the CDR3: TGTGCCAGTAGTATTGGACAGGGCTCCTACGAGCAGTACTTC.

V is TRBV6-5 and J is TRBJ1-6; D gene ambiguous. The V gene lost 7 bases and the J gene lost 2 bases, with 9 bases spanning the gap. The length of the CDR3 is 14 residues. Germline values: CDR1 MNHEY, CDR2 SVGAGI. For the CDR3, the DNA is TGTGCCAGCAAATTTGACACCTATAATTCACCCCTCCACTTT. Protein product: CASKFDTYNSPLHF.

The DNA of the CDR3 is TGTGCCAGCAGCTTAGTGACAGGGGGCGATGGCTACACCTTC. Amino acid sequence: CASSLVTGGDGYTF. The chain uses TRBV11-2 and TRBJ1-2, with 10 bases aligning to TRBD1. Trimming cost V 1 base and J 6 bases; bases outside gene matches: 2. The CDR3 length is 14 residues. CDR1 and CDR2 (germline): SGHAT, FQNNGV. Supplemented by reference TRBV11-2 and TRBJ1-2, the full variable domain reads EAGVAQSPRYKIIEKRQSVAFWCNPISGHATLYWYQQILGQGPKLLIQFQNNGVVDDSQLPKDRFSAERLKGVDSTLKIQPAKLEDSAVYLCASSLVTGGDGYTFGSGTRLTVV.

CDR3 region: CASSPGLNYGYTF. Here the CDR3 DNA reads TGTGCCAGCAGCCCGGGCCTTAACTATGGCTACACCTTC. This chain connects TRBV4-2 to TRBJ1-2; D is unclear. Germline CDR1 is LGHNA and CDR2 is YNFKEQ. V was trimmed by 4 bases and J by 1 base, leaving 7 bases between them. This CDR3 is built from 13 residues.

The genes are TRBV11-2 and TRBJ2-3; D gene ambiguous. Per the germline V gene, CDR1 is SGHAT and CDR2 is FQNNGV. The CDR3 consists of 12 residues. The V end was cut by 3 bases, the J end by 5 bases, with 6 bases between. The CDR3 nucleotides are TGTGCCAGCAGCTTGGGGAAAGATACGCAGTATTTT. This sequence encodes CASSLGKDTQYF.

The CDR3 sequence: CASSARQGNYGYTF. CDR3 coding DNA: TGTGCCAGCAGTGCACGACAGGGGAACTATGGCTACACCTTC. The V and J genes are TRBV6-1 and TRBJ1-2; 8 bases align to TRBD1. V shed 4 bases and J 2 bases; nucleotides not matched to a gene: 3. Germline-derived CDR1 and CDR2 are MNHNS and SASEGT. The CDR3 contains 14 residues.